Each of the 22 T cell receptor beta chains below was sequenced from the same sample in a study of cytomegalovirus exposure and HLA in healthy donors. Amplification used 60 Vbeta primers and 13 Jbeta primers. The method was immunoSEQ multiplex PCR; TCRdb's version includes in-frame clones alone and lacks a portion of them. Of about 140,000 clones detected, approximately 84% appear once; the ten largest clones hold approximately 1.5%. Sequenced material: PBMCs. These receptors were collected from a man younger than 40 in good health and CMV-seropositive.

The chain couples TRBV10-3 to TRBJ2-7; tentatively, D is TRBD2 (6 bases). Germline CDR1 and CDR2: ENHRY and SYGVKD. The CDR3 spans 15 residues. V gave up 3 bases and J gave up 4 bases, with 16 bases separating them. CDR3 coding DNA: TGTGCCATCAGTGACGGGGGTAACATTAATTACGAGCAGTACTTC. This codes for CAISDGGNINYEQYF.

This clone has a handful of counts. This sequence joins TRBV18 and TRBJ2-3, with D perhaps TRBD2 (6 bases). This CDR3 spans 15 amino acids. The germline gives CDR1 KGHSH, CDR2 LQKENI. V lost 5 bases and J 0 bases, leaving 12 bases between the germline ends. In DNA, the CDR3 is TGTGCCAGCTCAGGGGAGGAGCGGAGCACAGATACGCAGTATTTT. It encodes CASSGEERSTDTQYF.

The gene calls are TRBV15 and TRBJ2-1; 10 nucleotides line up with TRBD2. Germline lookup yields CDR1 LNHNV and CDR2 YYDKDF (reference sequence). The CDR3 covers 14 residues. J lost 5 bases, V lost 8 bases, and 6 bases had no gene match. The CDR3 protein is CATSSGLANNEQFF. CDR3 in DNA: TGTGCCACCTCCTCGGGACTAGCGAACAATGAGCAGTTCTTC.

The sample holds one count of this clone. The gene calls are TRBV2 and TRBJ2-7, with 7 bases aligning to TRBD2. Losses at the gene ends were 6 bases for V and 2 bases for J; bases not matched to a gene: 7. The CDR3 extends over 14 amino acids. Germline V CDR1 and CDR2: SNHLY, FYNNEI. The chain's CDR3 is CASSDRTRTYEQYF. The CDR3 nucleotides read TGTGCCAGCAGCGATCGGACTAGAACCTACGAGCAGTACTTC.

The genes are TRBV18 and TRBJ2-1; 11 bases fit TRBD1. The J segment lost 1 base and the V segment lost 3 bases, leaving 11 bases of the junction unmatched. Germline V lookup: CDR1 KGHSH, CDR2 LQKENI. This CDR3 region has 19 residues. The CDR3 protein is CASSPRDRGSQASYNEQFF. DNA for the CDR3: TGTGCCAGCTCACCTAGGGACAGGGGGTCCCAAGCTTCCTACAATGAGCAGTTCTTC.

This clone was recorded once. J is TRBJ1-6 and V is TRBV5-1; TRBD1 matches 8 bases. The germline CDR1 and CDR2 sequences are SGHRS and YFSETQ. With 3 bases clipped from V and 11 bases from J, the junction kept 7 bases outside the gene matches. The CDR3 runs to 14 residues. The CDR3 DNA reads as TGCGCCAGCAGCTCCGGGACAGGTGGGACACCCCTCCACTTT. This sequence encodes CASSSGTGGTPLHF.

This chain connects TRBV6-5 to TRBJ2-2; TRBD1 matches at 9 bases. Germline loops: CDR1 MNHEY, CDR2 SVGAGI. CDR3 length equals 14 residues. V lost 5 bases to trimming and J lost 8 bases; unmatched junction nucleotides: 6. The CDR3 loop reads CASSRNRGPGELFF. Here the CDR3 DNA reads TGTGCCAGCAGTCGAAACAGGGGGCCGGGGGAGCTGTTTTTT.

The rearrangement joins TRBV7-9 to TRBJ2-3; tentative D call: TRBD2 (5 bases). This CDR3 comprises 14 residues. V was shortened by 5 bases and J by 6 bases, with 15 bases between the two germline ends. Germline-derived CDR1 and CDR2 are SEHNR and FQNEAQ (reference sequence). The CDR3 DNA reads as TGTGCCAGCAGCCGGGTGGAGGCCGGGGATACGCAGTATTTT. This encodes CASSRVEAGDTQYF.

The CDR3 DNA reads TGTGCCAGCATTCATGGCGGGGCACCCCGGGACGAGCAGTACTTC. This encodes CASIHGGAPRDEQYF. The chain links TRBV7-6 to TRBJ2-7; tentative D call: TRBD2 (6 bases). V lost 7 bases and J 5 bases, leaving 21 bases between the germline ends. The CDR3 consists of 15 residues. Germline CDR1 reads SGHVS; CDR2 reads FNYEAQ. Using reference TRBV7-6 and TRBJ2-7 for the parts outside the CDR3, the full variable domain is GAGVSQSPRYKVTKRGQDVALRCDPISGHVSLYWYRQALGQGPEFLTYFNYEAQQDKSGLPNDRFSAERPEGSISTLTIQRTEQRDSAMYRCASIHGGAPRDEQYFGPGTRLTVT.

The chain recombines TRBV9 with TRBJ1-2; D might be TRBD1 (5 bases). The CDR3 sequence is 14 residues long. The V and J ends lost 3 bases and 8 bases respectively, with 17 bases between them. Germline V gene sequence: CDR1 SGDLS, CDR2 YYNGEE. DNA of the CDR3: TGTGCCAGCAGCGCGCAGGGTGGCCTTGGGGGCTACACCTTC. It translates to CASSAQGGLGGYTF.

This chain links TRBV4-1 with TRBJ1-3; D might be TRBD1 (6 bases). Germline V gene data show CDR1 as MGHRA and CDR2 as YSYEKL. This CDR3 region has 17 residues. V lost 0 bases and J 4 bases, leaving 16 bases between the germline ends. As DNA, the CDR3 is TGCGCCAGCAGCCAAGAGTATCAGGGGCCTCCGGGAAACACCATATATTTT. Its translation: CASSQEYQGPPGNTIYF.

The V call is TRBV5-1, the J call TRBJ2-2; 10 positions match TRBD1. Germline CDR1 is SGHRS and CDR2 is YFSETQ. There are 15 residues in the CDR3. Trimming took 1 base from V and 6 from J; bases not matched to a gene: 3. CDR3 sequence (DNA): TGCGCCAGCAGCTTGCCCGGACAGGGGGCCGGGGAGCTGTTTTTT. It specifies CASSLPGQGAGELFF.

The chain couples TRBV6-5 to TRBJ2-1, with D tentatively TRBD2 (6 bases). The V gene's germline CDR1 is MNHEY and CDR2 SVGAGI. The CDR3 runs to 15 residues. Trimming removed 2 bases from V and 4 bases from J, with 12 bases in between. The CDR3 region has the DNA TGTGCCAGCAGTTACGGCGCTAGCGCGTACAATGAGCAGTTCTTC. The encoded protein is CASSYGASAYNEQFF.

CDR3 sequence reads: CASSEGAFSGYTF. CDR3 nucleotides: TGTGCCAGCAGTGAAGGGGCCTTTAGTGGCTACACCTTC. The V gene is TRBV6-1, the J gene TRBJ1-2; D call uncertain. There are 13 residues in the CDR3. Germline CDR1 MNHNS, CDR2 SASEGT. Deletions cut 1 base from V and 7 bases from J, with 10 bases between.

This clone was seen a handful of times. The chain carries TRBV6-1 and TRBJ1-2, with TRBD1 as a possible D gene (6 bases). V shed 2 bases and J shed 2 bases, with 12 bases lying between them. Germline V gene sequence: CDR1 MNHNS, CDR2 SASEGT. This CDR3 is 15 amino acids long. CDR3 region: CASSEQGSTNYGYTF. The CDR3 region has the DNA TGTGCCAGCAGTGAACAGGGGAGTACAAACTATGGCTACACCTTC.

This clone has a single count. V is TRBV4-2 and J is TRBJ2-7; possibly TRBD1 for D (5 bases). This CDR3 has 15 amino acids. From germline, CDR1 is LGHNA and CDR2 YNFKEQ. Between the trimmed V and J ends, which lost 0 bases and 2 bases, there was a span of 11 bases. CDR3 sequence (DNA): TGTGCCAGCAGCCAAGATCGGGCCAGGGCCTACGAGCAGTACTTC. Its protein is CASSQDRARAYEQYF.

The V gene is TRBV25-1, the J gene TRBJ1-6, with 8 bases aligning to TRBD1. V dropped 0 bases and J dropped 9; count of bases not matched to a gene: 4. CDR3 length: 15 residues. The germline V gene has CDR1 MGHDK and CDR2 SYGVNS. CDR3 protein: CASSEYATGVSPLHF. The CDR3 DNA reads TGTGCCAGCAGTGAATATGCGACAGGGGTTTCACCCCTCCACTTT. Full variable domain (remainder filled in from reference TRBV25-1 and TRBJ1-6): EADIYQTPRYLVIGTGKKITLECSQTMGHDKMYWYQQDPGMELHLIHYSYGVNSTEKGDLSSESTVSRIRTEHFPLTLESARPSHTSQYLCASSEYATGVSPLHFGNGTRLTVT.

CDR3 amino acids: CASSSEAGTDTQYF. The CDR3, as DNA: TGTGCCAGCTCATCGGAAGCCGGGACAGATACGCAGTATTTT. The rearrangement uses TRBV18 and TRBJ2-3; no firm D call. Germline V gene sequence: CDR1 KGHSH, CDR2 LQKENI. The CDR3 extends over 14 amino acids. Trimming cost V 5 bases and J 3 bases, with 12 bases left between them.

The rearrangement joins TRBV27 to TRBJ1-1, with 8 bases identical to TRBD1. Germline V gene lookup returns CDR1 MNHEY and CDR2 SMNVEV (reference sequence). CDR3 length: 15 amino acids. J was trimmed by 5 bases and V by 4 bases; bases with no gene match: 9. This CDR3 is CASSSTGTGTTEAFF. CDR3 sequence (DNA): TGTGCCAGCAGTTCAACCGGGACAGGAACAACTGAAGCTTTCTTT.

This chain connects TRBV13 to TRBJ2-5, with 8 bases identical to TRBD2. The V segment lost 6 bases and the J segment 5 bases; nucleotides outside the gene matches: 8. Germline loops: CDR1 PRHDT, CDR2 FYEKMQ (reference sequence). The CDR3 spans 14 residues. The CDR3 reads CASSKSPSGETQYF. CDR3 nucleotide sequence: TGTGCCAGCAGTAAGAGTCCTAGCGGGGAGACCCAGTACTTC.

The V and J genes are TRBV4-2 and TRBJ1-1; 7 nucleotides agree with TRBD1. The CDR3 loop spans 14 amino acids. Germline V CDR1 and CDR2: LGHNA, YNFKEQ. The V and J ends lost 5 bases and 3 bases, in that order; junction bases with no gene match: 6. CDR3 bases: TGTGCCAGCAGCTCACACAGGGGAGACACTGAAGCTTTCTTT. Its protein is CASSSHRGDTEAFF.

V usage is TRBV19 and J usage is TRBJ2-1, with D uncertain. V lost 5 bases, J lost 6 bases, and 20 bases lay in between. Germline V gene sequence: CDR1 LNHDA, CDR2 SQIVND (reference sequence). The CDR3 runs 16 residues. This CDR3 is CASSFHPSSTVNEQFF. The DNA for the CDR3 is TGTGCCAGTAGTTTCCACCCGTCCTCGACTGTCAATGAGCAGTTCTTC.